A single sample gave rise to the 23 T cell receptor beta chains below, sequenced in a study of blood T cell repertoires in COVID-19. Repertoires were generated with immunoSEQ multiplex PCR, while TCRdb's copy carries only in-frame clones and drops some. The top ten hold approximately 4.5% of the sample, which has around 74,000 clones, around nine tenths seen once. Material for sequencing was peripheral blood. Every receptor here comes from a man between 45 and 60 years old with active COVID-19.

The CDR3 nucleotides read TGTGCCAGCCAACAGACTAGCGGGAGCCGCGTGGATGAGCAGTTCTTC. As protein: CASQQTSGSRVDEQFF. This chain uses TRBV4-2 with TRBJ2-1, with 12 bases fitting TRBD2. The trim removed 8 bases at V and 8 bases at J, leaving 13 bases unmatched. Germline lookup yields CDR1 LGHNA and CDR2 YNFKEQ. This CDR3 contains 16 residues.

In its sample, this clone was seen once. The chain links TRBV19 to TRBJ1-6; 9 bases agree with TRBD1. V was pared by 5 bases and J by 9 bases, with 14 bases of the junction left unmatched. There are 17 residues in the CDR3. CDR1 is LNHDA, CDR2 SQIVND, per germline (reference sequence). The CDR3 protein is CASSAGQGGSSGSPLHF. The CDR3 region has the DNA TGTGCCAGTAGTGCGGGACAGGGAGGGAGCAGTGGTTCACCCCTCCACTTT.

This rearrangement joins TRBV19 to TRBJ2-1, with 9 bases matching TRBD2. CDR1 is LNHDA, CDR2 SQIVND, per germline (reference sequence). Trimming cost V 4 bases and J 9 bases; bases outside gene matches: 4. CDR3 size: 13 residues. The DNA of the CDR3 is TGTGCCAGTAGTACTAGCGGGATCGGTGAGCAGTTCTTC. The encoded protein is CASSTSGIGEQFF.

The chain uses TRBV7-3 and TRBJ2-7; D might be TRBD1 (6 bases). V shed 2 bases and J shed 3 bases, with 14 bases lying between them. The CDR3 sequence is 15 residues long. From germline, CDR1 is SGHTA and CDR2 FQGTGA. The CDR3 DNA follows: TGTGCCAGCAGCTTAGGTGGGGGCGTCGACTACGAGCAGTACTTC. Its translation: CASSLGGGVDYEQYF.

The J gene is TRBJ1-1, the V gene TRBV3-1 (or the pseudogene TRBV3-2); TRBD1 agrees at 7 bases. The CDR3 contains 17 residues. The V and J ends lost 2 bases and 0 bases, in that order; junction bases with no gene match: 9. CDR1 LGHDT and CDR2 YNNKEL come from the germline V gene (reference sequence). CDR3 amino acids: CASSQTGQVVMNTEAFF. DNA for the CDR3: TGTGCCAGCAGCCAAACCGGACAGGTTGTAATGAACACTGAAGCTTTCTTT.

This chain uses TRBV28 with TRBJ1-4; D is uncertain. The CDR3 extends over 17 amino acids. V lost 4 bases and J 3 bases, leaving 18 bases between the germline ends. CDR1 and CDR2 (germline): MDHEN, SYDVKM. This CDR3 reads CASSSPLTIRANEKLFF. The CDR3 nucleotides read TGTGCCAGCAGTTCCCCCCTTACAATCCGTGCTAATGAAAAACTGTTTTTT.

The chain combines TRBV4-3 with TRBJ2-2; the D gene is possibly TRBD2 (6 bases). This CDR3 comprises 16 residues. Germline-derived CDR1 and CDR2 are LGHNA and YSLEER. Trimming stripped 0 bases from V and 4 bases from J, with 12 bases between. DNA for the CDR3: TGCGCCAGCAGCCAAGATCGGCTAGCGAGCACCGGGGAGCTGTTTTTT. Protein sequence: CASSQDRLASTGELFF.

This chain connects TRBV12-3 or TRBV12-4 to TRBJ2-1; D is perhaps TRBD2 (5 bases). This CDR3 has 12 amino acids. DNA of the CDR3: TGTGGGAGCGGATTCTCCTACAATGAGCAGTTCTTC. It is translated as CGSGFSYNEQFF.

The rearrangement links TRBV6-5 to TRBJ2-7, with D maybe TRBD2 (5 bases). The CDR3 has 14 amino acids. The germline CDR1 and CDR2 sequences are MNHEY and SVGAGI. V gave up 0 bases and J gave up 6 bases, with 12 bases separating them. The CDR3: CASSYSSEAAEQYF. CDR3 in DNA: TGTGCCAGCAGTTACTCTTCGGAGGCCGCCGAGCAGTACTTC.

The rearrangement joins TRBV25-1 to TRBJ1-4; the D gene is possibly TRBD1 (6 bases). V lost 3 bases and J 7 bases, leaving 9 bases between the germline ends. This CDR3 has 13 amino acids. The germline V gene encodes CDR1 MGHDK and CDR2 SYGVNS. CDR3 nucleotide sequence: TGTGCCAGCAGTGATACAGGGCGTGAAAAACTGTTTTTT. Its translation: CASSDTGREKLFF.

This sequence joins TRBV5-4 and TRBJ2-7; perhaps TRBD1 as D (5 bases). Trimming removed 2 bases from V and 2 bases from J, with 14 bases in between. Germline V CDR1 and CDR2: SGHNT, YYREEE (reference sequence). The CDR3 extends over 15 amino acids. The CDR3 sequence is CASSLENKGTYEQYF. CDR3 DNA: TGTGCCAGCAGCTTAGAGAACAAGGGGACCTACGAGCAGTACTTC.

CDR3 amino acids: CASSEAYAVQETQYF. For the CDR3, the DNA is TGTGCCAGCAGTGAAGCGTACGCAGTCCAAGAGACCCAGTACTTC. This chain uses TRBV6-1 with TRBJ2-5; D unclear. V lost 0 bases and J 1 base, leaving 9 bases between the germline ends. This CDR3 spans 15 amino acids. The germline CDR1 and CDR2 sequences are MNHNS and SASEGT.

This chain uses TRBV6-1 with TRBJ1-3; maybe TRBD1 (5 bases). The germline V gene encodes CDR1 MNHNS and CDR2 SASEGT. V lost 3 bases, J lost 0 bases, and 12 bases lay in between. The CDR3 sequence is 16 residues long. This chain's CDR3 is CASSERGLISGNTIYF. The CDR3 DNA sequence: TGTGCCAGCAGTGAGCGGGGACTGATCTCTGGAAACACCATATATTTT.

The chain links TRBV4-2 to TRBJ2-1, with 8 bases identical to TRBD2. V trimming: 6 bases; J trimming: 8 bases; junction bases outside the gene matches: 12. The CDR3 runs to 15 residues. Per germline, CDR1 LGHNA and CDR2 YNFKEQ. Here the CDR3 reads CASSPGLGGMDEQFF. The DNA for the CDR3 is TGTGCCAGCAGTCCGGGACTAGGAGGCATGGATGAGCAGTTCTTC.

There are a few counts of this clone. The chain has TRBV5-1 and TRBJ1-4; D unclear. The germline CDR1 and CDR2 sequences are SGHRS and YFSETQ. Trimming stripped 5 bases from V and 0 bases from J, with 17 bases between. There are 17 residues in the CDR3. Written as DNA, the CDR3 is TGCGCCAGCAGTCGGGTACAAGCCGGAGCAACTAATGAAAAACTGTTTTTT. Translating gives CASSRVQAGATNEKLFF. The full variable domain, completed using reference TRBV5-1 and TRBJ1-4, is KAGVTQTPRYLIKTRGQQVTLSCSPISGHRSVSWYQQTPGQGLQFLFEYFSETQRNKGNFPGRFSGRQFSNSRSEMNVSTLELGDSALYLCASSRVQAGATNEKLFFGSGTQLSVL.

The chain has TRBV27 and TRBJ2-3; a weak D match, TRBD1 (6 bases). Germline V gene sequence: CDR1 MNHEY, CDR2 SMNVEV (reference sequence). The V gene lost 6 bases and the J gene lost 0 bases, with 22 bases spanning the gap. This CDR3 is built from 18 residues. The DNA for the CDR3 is TGTGCCAGCAGCCCACCCGCAGGGGCCGAGGCTAGCACAGATACGCAGTATTTT. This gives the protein CASSPPAGAEASTDTQYF.

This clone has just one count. The DNA for the CDR3 is TGTGCCAGCAGCTTGAGACGACTAGCTTCCTACAATGAGCAGTTCTTC. Protein sequence: CASSLRRLASYNEQFF. V gene TRBV11-3 combines with J gene TRBJ2-1; 7 bases are shared with TRBD2. This CDR3 is built from 16 residues. J gave up 1 base and V 3 bases, and 6 bases lay outside the gene matches. CDR1 and CDR2 from the germline V gene are SGHNT and YENEEA. Drawing the rest from reference TRBV11-3 and TRBJ2-1, the complete variable domain is EAGVVQSPRYKIIEKKQPVAFWCNPISGHNTLYWYLQNLGQGPELLIRYENEEAVDDSQLPKDRFSAERLKGVDSTLKIQPAELGDSAVYLCASSLRRLASYNEQFFGPGTRLTVL.

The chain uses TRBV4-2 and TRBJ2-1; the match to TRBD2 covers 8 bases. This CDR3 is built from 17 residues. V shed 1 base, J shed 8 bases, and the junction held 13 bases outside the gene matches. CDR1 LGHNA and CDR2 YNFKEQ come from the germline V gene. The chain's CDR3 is CASSQAPLAGNIYEQFF. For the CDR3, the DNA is TGTGCCAGCAGCCAAGCCCCCTTAGCGGGGAACATCTATGAGCAGTTCTTC.

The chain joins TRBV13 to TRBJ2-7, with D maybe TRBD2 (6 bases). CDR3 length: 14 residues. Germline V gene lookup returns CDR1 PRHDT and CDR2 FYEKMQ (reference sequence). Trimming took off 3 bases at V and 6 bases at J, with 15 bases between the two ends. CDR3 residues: CASSLAGWVSEQYF. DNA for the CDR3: TGTGCCAGCAGCTTGGCGGGGTGGGTTAGCGAGCAGTACTTC.

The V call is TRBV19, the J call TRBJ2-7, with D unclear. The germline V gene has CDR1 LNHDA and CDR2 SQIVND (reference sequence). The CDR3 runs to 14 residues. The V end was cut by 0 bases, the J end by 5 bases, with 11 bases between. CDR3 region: CASSIDLLSDEQYF. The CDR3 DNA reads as TGTGCCAGTAGTATAGATCTTCTATCCGACGAGCAGTACTTC.

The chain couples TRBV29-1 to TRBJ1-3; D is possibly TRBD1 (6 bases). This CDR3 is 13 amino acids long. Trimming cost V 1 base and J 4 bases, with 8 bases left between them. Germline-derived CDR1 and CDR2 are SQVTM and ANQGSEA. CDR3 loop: CSVEGDKGNTIYF. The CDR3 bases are TGCAGCGTTGAAGGGGACAAAGGAAACACCATATATTTT.

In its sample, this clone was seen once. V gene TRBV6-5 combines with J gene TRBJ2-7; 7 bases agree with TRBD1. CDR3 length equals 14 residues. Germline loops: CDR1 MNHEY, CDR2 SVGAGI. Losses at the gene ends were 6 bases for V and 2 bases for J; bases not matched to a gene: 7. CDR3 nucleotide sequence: TGTGCCAGCAGACGACAGGGAAGGGCCTACGAGCAGTACTTC. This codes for CASRRQGRAYEQYF.

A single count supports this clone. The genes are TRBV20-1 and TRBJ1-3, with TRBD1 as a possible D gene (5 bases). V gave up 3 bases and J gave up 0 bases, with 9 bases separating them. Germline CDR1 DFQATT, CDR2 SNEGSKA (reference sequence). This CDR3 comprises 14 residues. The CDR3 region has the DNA TGCAGTGCTAGTCAGGGCGACTCTGGAAACACCATATATTTT. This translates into CSASQGDSGNTIYF.